The clone carrying this T cell receptor (beta chain) has a handful of counts. One end of the junction varies from germline; a read error may be responsible. Germline CDR1 and CDR2: MNHEY and SMNVEV (reference sequence). The CDR3 contains 15 residues. This entry comes from a study of T cells in Graves' hyperthyroidism and ophthalmopathy. There were TCR beta CDR3 regions amplified from RNA transcripts. HTBI primers drove first-round RT-PCR of the TCR CDR3. A single record per CDR3 protein comes from TCRdb applying MiXCR to the multiplex PCR reads. The sample contains some 350,000 distinct CDR3 sequences, less than 20% of which appear only once.

V is TRBV27 and J is TRBJ2-7; 9 nucleotides line up with TRBD1. The receptor was derived from a woman aged 18-29 years with Graves' hyperthyroidism that later progressed to Graves' ophthalmopathy. Sequencing used blood. The CDR3 protein is CASSGSGTGLYEQHF. The CDR3 region has the DNA TGTGCCAGCAGTGGATCCGGGACAGGGCTCTACGAGCAGCACTTC.